The 23 T cell receptor beta chains listed next were all sequenced from one sample in a study of CD8+CD57+ T cells in acquired aplastic anemia. For CDR3 and TCR beta VDJ profiling, genomic DNA was the template used. Each CDR3 protein gets one entry after TCRdb re-called the reads with MiXCR. Of roughly 500,000 distinct CDR3 sequences listed, approximately 32% were seen once; the top ten hold around 0.82%. CD8+CD57+ cell expansion, shown by flow cytometry, had occurred in the patients selected for sequencing. Sequenced sample: sorted CD4+, CD8+, or CD8+CD57+ T cells (not recorded which) from PBMCs. The source of these receptors is a human donor with aplastic anemia.

V and J are TRBV3-1 and TRBJ2-7; D possibly corresponds to TRBD1 (5 bases). The CDR3 is 20 residues long. Looked up from germline, CDR1 is LGHDT and CDR2 is YNNKEL (reference sequence). V lost 4 bases, J lost 4 bases, and 32 bases lay in between. The CDR3 nucleotides read TGTGCCAGCAGCCCTGACCAGGGCTCTCTAACTCTGGCCACACCTTACGAGCAGTACTTC. Translation gives CASSPDQGSLTLATPYEQYF.

Ten or more counts support this clonotype. The chain is built from TRBV20-1 and TRBJ1-2; no definite D call. V was pared by 7 bases and J by 5 bases, with 14 bases between. From germline, CDR1 is DFQATT and CDR2 SNEGSKA (reference sequence). CDR3 length: 12 amino acids. CDR3 residues: CSGLDTSYGYTF. The CDR3 DNA follows: TGCAGTGGCCTTGACACTAGTTATGGCTACACCTTC.

This clonotype was found many times. This rearrangement joins TRBV19 to TRBJ1-6, with 10 positions matching TRBD1. The CDR3 is made up of 15 amino acids. Germline V lookup: CDR1 LNHDA, CDR2 SQIVND (reference sequence). Trimming took 3 bases from V and 8 from J; bases not matched to a gene: 4. CDR3 DNA sequence: TGTGCCAGTAGTATGACAGGGGGCTTTGATTCACCCCTCCACTTT. Amino acids: CASSMTGGFDSPLHF.

This clonotype was seen many times. This rearrangement joins TRBV20-1 to TRBJ1-5, with unresolved D. The germline V gene has CDR1 DFQATT and CDR2 SNEGSKA (reference sequence). CDR3 length equals 13 residues. With 6 bases removed from V and 6 bases from J, the gap between germline ends came to 15 bases. CDR3 sequence reads: CSAPQEVGQPQHF. The CDR3 DNA reads as TGCAGTGCGCCGCAGGAGGTTGGTCAGCCCCAGCATTTT.

This clonotype was observed a few times. The chain employs TRBV19 and TRBJ2-2; no reliable D call. The V end lost 1 base, the J end lost 2 bases, and 8 bases lay between the germline ends. This CDR3 is built from 15 residues. Germline CDR1 and CDR2: LNHDA and SQIVND (reference sequence). The CDR3 nucleotides read TGTGCCAGTAGTATAGGTCAGGCTAACACCGGGGAGCTGTTTTTT. It specifies CASSIGQANTGELFF.

This clonotype was counted many times. J is TRBJ1-6 and V is TRBV3-1; D remains ambiguous. V lost 2 bases, J lost 10 bases, and 6 bases lay in between. Per germline, CDR1 LGHDT and CDR2 YNNKEL (reference sequence). The CDR3 consists of 12 residues. Here the CDR3 reads CASSQLQSPLHF. CDR3 sequence (DNA): TGTGCCAGCAGCCAACTACAGTCACCCCTCCACTTT.

A few counts support this clonotype. The genes are TRBV24-1 and TRBJ2-3; D is unresolved. V gave up 5 bases and J gave up 3 bases, with 8 bases separating them. This CDR3 is built from 13 residues. In germline, CDR1 is KGHDR, CDR2 SFDVKD. The CDR3 is CATSVVTTDTQYF. The DNA for the CDR3 is TGTGCCACCAGTGTTGTCACGACAGATACGCAGTATTTT.

This chain connects TRBV10-2 to TRBJ1-2; 9 bases fit TRBD1. This CDR3 comprises 13 residues. Germline V gene data show CDR1 as WSHSY and CDR2 as SAAADI. With 5 bases clipped from V and 9 bases from J, the junction kept 7 bases outside the gene matches. The CDR3 reads CASSTGTGRSYTF. The CDR3 bases are TGCGCCAGCAGTACCGGGACAGGGAGGAGCTACACCTTC.

This chain links TRBV10-3 with TRBJ1-5, with 7 bases that match TRBD1. The germline V gene encodes CDR1 ENHRY and CDR2 SYGVKD. V trimming: 3 bases; J trimming: 1 base; junction bases outside the gene matches: 6. This CDR3 has 16 amino acids. Here the CDR3 DNA reads TGTGCCATCAGTGACCCTGACAGGGACAGCAATCAGCCCCAGCATTTT. It yields the protein CAISDPDRDSNQPQHF.

The chain combines TRBV2 with TRBJ2-1, with 13 bases identical to TRBD2. J gave up 6 bases and V 4 bases, and 6 bases lay outside the gene matches. Germline CDR1 and CDR2: SNHLY and FYNNEI. The CDR3 spans 16 residues. The CDR3 DNA sequence: TGTGCCAGCAGTGCCCTGAGGACTAGCGGGAGCAATGAGCAGTTCTTC. Translation gives CASSALRTSGSNEQFF.

This clonotype was detected ten times or more. V usage is TRBV7-9 and J usage is TRBJ1-4, with unresolved D. V was pared by 5 bases and J by 6 bases, with 10 bases between. CDR1 is SEHNR, CDR2 FQNEAQ, per germline (reference sequence). The CDR3 contains 13 residues. Here the CDR3 DNA reads TGTGCCAGCAGCCCCGGTCAGTATGAAAAACTGTTTTTT. Translation gives CASSPGQYEKLFF.

This sequence joins TRBV6-2 or TRBV6-3 and TRBJ1-1; 8 nucleotides agree with TRBD1. The J segment lost 4 bases and the V segment lost 2 bases, leaving 3 bases of the junction unmatched. The CDR3 length is 14 residues. CDR1 and CDR2 from the germline V gene are MNHEY and SVGEGT. The CDR3 nucleotides are TGTGCCAGCAGTTACCGGACAGGGTTCACTGAAGCTTTCTTT. Translated, it gives CASSYRTGFTEAFF.

This clonotype was seen many times. The chain carries TRBV9 and TRBJ2-3, with D unclear. The germline V gene encodes CDR1 SGDLS and CDR2 YYNGEE. There are 15 residues in the CDR3. Trimming cost V 0 bases and J 5 bases, with 13 bases left between them. As DNA, the CDR3 is TGTGCCAGCAGCGTAGCTTCGGAGCCGGGAGATACGCAGTATTTT. It specifies CASSVASEPGDTQYF.

The rearrangement links TRBV20-1 to TRBJ2-4, with a tentative D call TRBD2 (5 bases). V was cut by 0 bases and J by 1 base, with 13 bases left in between. Germline V CDR1 and CDR2: DFQATT, SNEGSKA (reference sequence). The CDR3 is made up of 16 amino acids. The CDR3 region has the DNA TGCAGTGCTAGAGATTGGCGAGGGATTGCCAAAAACATTCAGTACTTC. Translation gives CSARDWRGIAKNIQYF.

This clonotype was detected many times. The rearrangement links TRBV19 to TRBJ1-1; D uncertain. Between the trimmed V and J ends, which lost 2 bases and 1 base, there was a span of 5 bases. CDR1 is LNHDA and CDR2 is SQIVND in the germline V gene (reference sequence). This CDR3 is built from 13 residues. This chain's CDR3 is CASSISENTEAFF. The CDR3, as DNA: TGTGCCAGTAGTATATCTGAGAACACTGAAGCTTTCTTT.

This rearrangement joins TRBV20-1 to TRBJ2-1, with D hard to call. Per the germline V gene, CDR1 is DFQATT and CDR2 is SNEGSKA (reference sequence). CDR3 length: 14 residues. Trimming left V 3 bases short and J 2 bases short, with 11 bases between. This CDR3 is CSASSSLAYNEQFF. The CDR3 coding sequence is TGCAGTGCTAGTTCCAGTCTTGCCTACAATGAGCAGTTCTTC.

In this sample, this clonotype turned up many times. V usage is TRBV5-1 and J usage is TRBJ2-7; D may correspond to TRBD1 or TRBD2 (6 bases each). In germline, CDR1 is SGHRS, CDR2 YFSETQ. This CDR3 region has 15 residues. V shed 4 bases and J shed 6 bases, with 20 bases lying between them. The CDR3 DNA reads TGCGCCAGCAGCCCGGGGGCAGGGGCGACGGGCGAGCAGTACTTC. Its translation: CASSPGAGATGEQYF.

This clonotype was observed a handful of times. The J gene is TRBJ2-5, the V gene TRBV5-4; possible D gene TRBD1, 6 bases. The germline CDR1 and CDR2 sequences are SGHNT and YYREEE (reference sequence). The CDR3 length is 18 residues. With 0 bases removed from V and 4 bases from J, the gap between germline ends came to 22 bases. CDR3 coding DNA: TGTGCCAGCAGCTTGGGGATCTCAAGGACAGCTCAGGGAGAGACCCAGTACTTC. As protein: CASSLGISRTAQGETQYF.

Notes on this clonotype: The junction departs from germline at one end; a sequencing error may be responsible. The genes are TRBV12-3 or TRBV12-4 and TRBJ2-1; a weak D match, TRBD1 (6 bases). The length of the CDR3 is 15 residues. The CDR3 DNA is TGTGCCAGCAGTTCCAGGCACAGGGCCTACGATGAGCAGTTCTTC. It encodes CASSSRHRAYDEQFF.

The V gene is TRBV15, the J gene TRBJ1-3, with 8 nucleotides matching TRBD1. CDR3 size: 14 residues. The V and J ends lost 1 base and 7 bases, in that order; junction bases with no gene match: 3. Germline V gene data show CDR1 as LNHNV and CDR2 as YYDKDF (reference sequence). CDR3 amino acids: CATSRGGQANTIYF. As DNA, the CDR3 is TGTGCCACCAGCAGAGGGGGACAGGCGAACACCATATATTTT.

This clonotype has more than one count but fewer than ten. The gene calls are TRBV7-2 and TRBJ2-1; maybe TRBD2 (7 bases). The ends were cut back, 2 bases at V and 0 bases at J, with 11 bases in the middle. This CDR3 is 16 amino acids long. Looked up from germline, CDR1 is SGHTA and CDR2 is FQGNSA. The CDR3 reads CASSLRGARSYNEQFF. The CDR3 region has the DNA TGTGCCAGCAGCTTACGGGGGGCCCGCTCCTACAATGAGCAGTTCTTC.

The chain joins TRBV4-2 to TRBJ1-1, with 11 bases matching TRBD1. This CDR3 has 15 amino acids. V trimming: 2 bases; J trimming: 5 bases; junction bases outside the gene matches: 4. Germline V gene sequence: CDR1 LGHNA, CDR2 YNFKEQ. CDR3 protein: CASSQSGTGGTEAFF. CDR3 DNA: TGTGCCAGCAGCCAATCCGGGACAGGGGGGACTGAAGCTTTCTTT.

This clonotype has just a few counts. The chain carries TRBV20-1 and TRBJ2-3, with D hard to call. CDR3 size: 16 residues. From germline, CDR1 is DFQATT and CDR2 SNEGSKA (reference sequence). The V end was cut by 0 bases, the J end by 0 bases, with 13 bases between. The CDR3 nucleotides read TGCAGTGCTAGAGACGTAGATCACTATAGCACAGATACGCAGTATTTT. Translation gives CSARDVDHYSTDTQYF.